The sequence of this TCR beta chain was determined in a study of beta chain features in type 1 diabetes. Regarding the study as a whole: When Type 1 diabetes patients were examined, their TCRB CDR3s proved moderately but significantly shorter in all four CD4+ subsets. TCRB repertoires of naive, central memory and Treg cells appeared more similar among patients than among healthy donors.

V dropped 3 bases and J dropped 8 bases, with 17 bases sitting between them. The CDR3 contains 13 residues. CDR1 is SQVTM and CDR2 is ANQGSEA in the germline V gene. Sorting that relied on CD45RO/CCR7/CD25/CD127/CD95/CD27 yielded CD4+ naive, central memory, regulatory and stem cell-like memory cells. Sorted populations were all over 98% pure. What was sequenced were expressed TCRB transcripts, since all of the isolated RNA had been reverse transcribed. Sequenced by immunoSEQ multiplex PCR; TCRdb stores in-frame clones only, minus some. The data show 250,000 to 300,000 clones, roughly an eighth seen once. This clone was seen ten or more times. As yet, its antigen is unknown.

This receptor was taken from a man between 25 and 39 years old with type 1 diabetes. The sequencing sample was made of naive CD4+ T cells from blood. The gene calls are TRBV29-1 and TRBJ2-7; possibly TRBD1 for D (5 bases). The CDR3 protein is CSVERTGQGKQYF. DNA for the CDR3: TGCAGCGTTGAGCGAACAGGTCAAGGCAAGCAGTACTTC.